This T cell receptor beta chain appears in the sequencing data of a study of blood T cell repertoires in COVID-19. Study context: There were acute and convalescent COVID-19 samples, and they came from the United States, Italy and Spain. In each case, the material was cDNA or gDNA derived from T cells, B-cell-depleted T cells, or PBMCs.

Trimming shortened V by 4 bases and J by 9 bases, and 17 bases separated the two germline ends. Germline V gene data show CDR1 as SGHNT and CDR2 as YYREEE (reference sequence). This CDR3 comprises 13 residues. Original methodology: Estimation of nucleated cell counts was performed using reference gene primer amplification. Profiling relied on immunoSEQ multiplex PCR, and the TCRdb table lists in-frame clones only, not all of them. Clonal size and the V and J genes are those of that table, whereas D and trimming came from the DNA. Of tens of thousands of clones listed, about 85% were seen once; the top ten hold about 9%.

The chain is built from TRBV5-4 and TRBJ2-7; D might be TRBD2 (6 bases). Specimen: peripheral blood. The source of this sequence is a human donor in a cohort sampled during active COVID-19. CDR3 DNA: TGTGCCAGCAGCCAGTGGGGCCAGGGAGGGCAGTACTTC. It codes for CASSQWGQGGQYF.